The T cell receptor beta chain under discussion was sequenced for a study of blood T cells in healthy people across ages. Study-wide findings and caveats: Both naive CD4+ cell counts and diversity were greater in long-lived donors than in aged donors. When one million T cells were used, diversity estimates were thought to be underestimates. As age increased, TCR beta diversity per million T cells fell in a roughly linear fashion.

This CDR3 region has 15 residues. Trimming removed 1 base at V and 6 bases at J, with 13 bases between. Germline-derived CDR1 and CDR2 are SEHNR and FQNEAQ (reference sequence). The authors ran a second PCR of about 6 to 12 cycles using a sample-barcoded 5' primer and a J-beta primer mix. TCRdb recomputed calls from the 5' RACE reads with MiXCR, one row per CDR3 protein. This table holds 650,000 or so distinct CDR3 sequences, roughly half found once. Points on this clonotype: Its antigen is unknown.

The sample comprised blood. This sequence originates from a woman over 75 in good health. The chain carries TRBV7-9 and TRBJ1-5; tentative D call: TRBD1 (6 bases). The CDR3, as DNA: TGTGCCAGCAGCTTAGATGGGGGGGGCAGTCAGCCCCAGCATTTT. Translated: CASSLDGGGSQPQHF.